The T cell receptor (beta chain) described here comes from a study of blood T cell repertoires in COVID-19. The wider study: Both acute and convalescent COVID-19 samples were obtained from the United States, Italy and Spain. From T cells, B-cell-depleted T cells, or PBMCs came the material, which was cDNA or gDNA.

In the original analysis: Nucleated cell number was recorded as an estimate derived from reference gene primer amplification. Measured with immunoSEQ multiplex PCR; TCRdb has only the in-frame clones, and not every one. V and J calls and clone size are those listed in that table; D and trimming were worked out from the DNA. The sample includes about 120,000 clones, approximately 83% of them seen just once. The germline CDR1 and CDR2 sequences are KGHDR and SFDVKD. The CDR3 contains 15 residues. V lost 6 bases to trimming and J lost 5 bases, with 16 bases between them. V is TRBV24-1 and J is TRBJ1-5, with TRBD1 as a possible D gene (6 bases). Sequencing used peripheral blood. This receptor was obtained from an elderly man with acute or convalescent COVID-19. This CDR3 reads CATSPGGAGDQPQHF. As DNA, the CDR3 is TGTGCCACCAGTCCCGGGGGGGCCGGAGATCAGCCCCAGCATTTT.